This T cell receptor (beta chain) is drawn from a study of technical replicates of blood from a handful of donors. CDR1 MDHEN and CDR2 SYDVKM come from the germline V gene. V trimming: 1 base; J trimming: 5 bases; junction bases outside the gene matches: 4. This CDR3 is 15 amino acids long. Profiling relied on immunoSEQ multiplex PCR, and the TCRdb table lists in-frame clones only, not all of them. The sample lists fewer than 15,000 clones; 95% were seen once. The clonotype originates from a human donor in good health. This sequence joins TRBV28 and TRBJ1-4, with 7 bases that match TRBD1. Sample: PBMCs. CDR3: CASSLFGTVNEKLFF. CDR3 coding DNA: TGTGCCAGCAGTTTATTCGGGACAGTGAATGAAAAACTGTTTTTT.